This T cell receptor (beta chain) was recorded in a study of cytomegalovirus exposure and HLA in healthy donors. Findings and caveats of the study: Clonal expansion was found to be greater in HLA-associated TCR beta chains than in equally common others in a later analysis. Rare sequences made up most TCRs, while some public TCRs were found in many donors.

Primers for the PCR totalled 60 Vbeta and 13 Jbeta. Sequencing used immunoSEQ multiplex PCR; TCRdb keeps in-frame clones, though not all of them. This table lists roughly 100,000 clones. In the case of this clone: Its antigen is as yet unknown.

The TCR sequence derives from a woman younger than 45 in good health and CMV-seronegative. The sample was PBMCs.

CDR3 sequence (DNA): TGTGCCAGCAGGGAGGGCCCGGGCGGGGCCTACAATGAGCAGTTCTTC. Its translation: CASREGPGGAYNEQFF. The chain carries TRBV2 and TRBJ2-1, with D possibly being TRBD2 (6 bases). Germline loops: CDR1 SNHLY, CDR2 FYNNEI. The V and J ends lost 6 bases and 2 bases respectively, with 17 bases between them. The CDR3 spans 16 residues.